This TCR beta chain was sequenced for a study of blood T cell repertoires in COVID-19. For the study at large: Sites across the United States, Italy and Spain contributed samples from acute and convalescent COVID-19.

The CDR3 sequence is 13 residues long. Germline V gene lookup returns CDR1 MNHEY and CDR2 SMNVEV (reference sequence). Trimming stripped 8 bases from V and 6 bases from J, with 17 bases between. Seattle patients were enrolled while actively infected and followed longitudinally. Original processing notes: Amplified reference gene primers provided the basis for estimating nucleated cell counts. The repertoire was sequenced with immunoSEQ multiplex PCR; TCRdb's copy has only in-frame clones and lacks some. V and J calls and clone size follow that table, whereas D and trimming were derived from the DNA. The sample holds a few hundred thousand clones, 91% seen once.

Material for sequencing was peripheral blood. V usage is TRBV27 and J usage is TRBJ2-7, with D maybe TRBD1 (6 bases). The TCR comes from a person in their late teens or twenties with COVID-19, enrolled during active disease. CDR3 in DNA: TGTGCCAGCGCCTTATCAGGGGCTCGCGAGCAGTACTTC. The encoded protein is CASALSGAREQYF.